These T cell receptor beta chains were read from a single sample in a study of cytomegalovirus exposure and HLA in healthy donors. Repertoires were generated with immunoSEQ multiplex PCR, while TCRdb's copy carries only in-frame clones and drops some. The table has under 200,000 clones, over 75% seen once; the top ten hold around 2.2%. Sequences were obtained from PBMCs. The source is a man in his sixties in good health and CMV-seronegative. Each CDR3 is given with its conserved first and last residue. D genes are given only for firm matches. Rows give clone size only sometimes, using once, few, many, or a class for an expanded clone.

few	TRBJ1-1	TRBV14	NA	CASSQAQGGLGTEAFF	TGTGCCAGCAGCCAAGCTCAGGGTGGTCTAGGCACTGAAGCTTTCTTT
NA	TRBJ2-5	TRBV20-1	NA	CSAARETQYF	TGCAGTGCGGCTAGGGAGACCCAGTACTTC
NA	TRBJ2-1	TRBV12-5	NA	CASGLVSVSSYNEQFF	TGTGCTAGTGGTTTGGTATCTGTTAGCTCCTACAATGAGCAGTTCTTC
NA	TRBJ1-2	TRBV7-9	NA	CASSLAGQVYGYTF	TGTGCCAGCAGCTTAGCCGGTCAGGTCTATGGCTACACCTTC
few	TRBJ1-4	TRBV5-8	TRBD1	CASSPGQGSPTNEKLFF	TGTGCCAGCAGCCCGGGACAGGGGAGCCCAACTAATGAAAAACTGTTTTTT
few	TRBJ1-1	TRBV28	TRBD1	CASSTGTGGLTEAFF	TGTGCCAGCAGTACCGGGACAGGGGGCTTAACTGAAGCTTTCTTT
NA	TRBJ2-2	TRBV5-1	TRBD1	CASSLVTGDTGELFF	TGCGCCAGCAGCTTGGTTACAGGGGATACCGGGGAGCTGTTTTTT
few	TRBJ1-5	TRBV6-5	TRBD1	CASSWTGGNQPQHF	TGTGCCAGCAGCTGGACAGGGGGCAATCAGCCCCAGCATTTT
NA	TRBJ1-2	TRBV7-9	NA	CASSVMLQGGGYGYTF	TGTGCCAGCAGCGTTATGTTACAGGGCGGTGGCTATGGCTACACCTTC
NA	TRBJ1-2	TRBV6-5	NA	CASSYEGNDGYTF	TGTGCCAGCAGTTACGAGGGAAACGATGGCTACACCTTC
NA	TRBJ2-1	TRBV29-1	NA	CSVDTGFQYNEQFF	TGCAGCGTTGATACGGGGTTTCAATACAATGAGCAGTTCTTC
NA	TRBJ1-2	TRBV28	NA	CASSLEFYGYTF	TGTGCCAGCAGTTTAGAGTTCTATGGCTACACCTTC
NA	TRBJ2-7	TRBV6-1	NA	CASQTEPASYEQYF	TGTGCCAGCCAGACCGAGCCAGCGTCCTACGAGCAGTACTTC
NA	TRBJ2-7	TRBV19	NA	CASSTISALDEQYF	TGTGCCAGTAGCACAATAAGCGCTCTGGACGAGCAGTACTTC
NA	TRBJ2-7	TRBV27	NA	CASSPYQGTYEQYF	TGTGCCAGCAGTCCGTATCAGGGAACCTACGAGCAGTACTTC
NA	TRBJ2-3	TRBV2	TRBD1	CASSEFGTGTDTQYF	TGTGCCAGCAGTGAGTTCGGGACAGGGACAGATACGCAGTATTTT
NA	TRBJ1-1	TRBV28	NA	CASNPDSVTEAFF	TGTGCCAGCAACCCCGACAGTGTCACTGAAGCTTTCTTT
NA	TRBJ2-5	TRBV7-3	NA	CASSPEGGSSETQYF	TGTGCCAGCAGTCCCGAGGGTGGGAGTTCAGAGACCCAGTACTTC
NA	TRBJ2-1	TRBV5-1	TRBD2	CASSLGTRQFF	TGCGCCAGCAGCTTGGGGACTAGGCAGTTCTTC
NA	TRBJ2-1	TRBV5-4	NA	CASSHNPLTASLNNEQFF	TGTGCCAGCAGCCACAATCCACTGACAGCCTCCCTCAACAATGAGCAGTTCTTC
NA	TRBJ1-2	TRBV2	TRBD1	CASTREGQGLRGYTF	TGTGCCAGCACTAGAGAAGGACAGGGGTTACGTGGCTACACCTTC
NA	TRBJ1-1	TRBV4-1	NA	CASSQEGTGLNTEAFF	TGCGCCAGCAGCCAAGAAGGTACAGGACTGAACACTGAAGCTTTCTTT
NA	TRBJ2-7	TRBV6-1	NA	CASSEARGAVYEQYF	TGTGCCAGCAGTGAAGCCAGGGGAGCCGTATACGAGCAGTACTTC
NA	TRBJ1-3	TRBV11-2	TRBD1	CASSLGDRWTKSSGNTIYF	TGTGCCAGCAGCTTAGGGGACAGGTGGACAAAGAGCTCTGGAAACACCATATATTTT
NA	TRBJ2-7	TRBV28	NA	CASSSGLSYEQYF	TGTGCCAGCAGCAGCGGCCTCTCCTACGAGCAGTACTTC
NA	TRBJ1-2	TRBV15	NA	CATSRVNIRDAVNGYTF	TGTGCCACCAGCAGAGTGAATATTCGGGATGCGGTAAATGGCTACACCTTC
NA	TRBJ2-1	TRBV4-1	NA	CASSQEGTNSYNEQFF	TGCGCCAGCAGCCAAGAGGGTACTAACTCCTACAATGAGCAGTTCTTC
once	TRBJ1-4	TRBV27	TRBD1	CASSFGRGQGTGGKLFF	TGTGCCAGCAGTTTTGGCCGGGGACAGGGGACGGGCGGAAAACTGTTTTTT
NA	TRBJ2-7	TRBV1	NA	CTSSQGLAGFRDEQYF	TGCACCAGCAGCCAAGGACTAGCGGGGTTTCGGGACGAGCAGTACTTC
NA	TRBJ2-1	TRBV30	NA	CAWSGFMGGEQFF	TGTGCCTGGAGTGGATTTATGGGGGGTGAGCAGTTCTTC
NA	TRBJ1-4	TRBV21-1	NA	CASSKVGGEKLFF	TGTGCCAGCAGCAAAGTCGGGGGGGAAAAACTGTTTTTT
NA	TRBJ1-4	TRBV15	NA	CATSRETGSNEKLFF	TGTGCCACCAGCAGAGAGACAGGATCTAATGAAAAACTGTTTTTT
NA	TRBJ2-3	TRBV5-4	NA	CASSLAGGRDTQYF	TGTGCCAGCAGCTTGGCCGGGGGTCGAGATACGCAGTATTTT
NA	TRBJ2-7	TRBV7-9	NA	CASSPGMGRGNEQYF	TGTGCCAGCAGCCCTGGGATGGGCAGGGGCAACGAGCAGTACTTC
NA	TRBJ1-1	TRBV19	NA	CASSIRQNTEAFF	TGTGCCAGTAGTATTAGACAGAACACTGAAGCTTTCTTT
NA	TRBJ2-7	TRBV4-1	TRBD2	CASRPSGSYEQYF	TGCGCCAGCAGGCCTAGCGGCTCCTACGAGCAGTACTTC
NA	TRBJ2-3	TRBV7-9	NA	CASSLEGAGTDTQYF	TGTGCCAGCAGCTTAGAGGGAGCGGGCACAGATACGCAGTATTTT